These T cell receptor beta chains were read from a single sample in a study of neurological immune-mediated disorders. TCRdb passed the 5' RACE reads through MiXCR, listing each CDR3 protein once. The repertoire holds about 71,000 distinct CDR3 sequences, 12% to 15% seen once, with 4.6% in the top ten. What was sequenced was PBMCs. These receptors originate from a female donor with HTLV-1-associated myelopathy (HAM/TSP). Each CDR3 is given with its conserved first and last residue. Each record gives: CDR3 length, J gene, V gene, clone size, D gene, CDR3 protein, CDR3 DNA. A D gene is named only where the DNA matches it firmly. Not every row has a clone size; where given, it reads once, few, many or a size class.

16	TRBJ1-5	TRBV21-1	few	NA	CASTNSGTVSNQPQHF	TGTGCCAGCACCAACAGCGGGACAGTTAGCAATCAGCCCCAGCATTTT
19	TRBJ2-5	TRBV20-1	many	TRBD2	CSARRLLPQNAGGEETQYF	TGCAGTGCTAGAAGGTTGCTACCACAGAACGCTGGGGGGGAAGAGACCCAGTACTTC
14	TRBJ2-2	TRBV10-3	many	NA	CAISEVHNTGELFF	TGTGCCATCAGTGAAGTCCACAACACCGGGGAGCTGTTTTTT
17	TRBJ2-2	TRBV4-3	NA	NA	CASSQDSVRIFPGELFF	TGCGCCAGCAGCCAAGATTCTGTTAGAATCTTCCCCGGGGAGCTGTTTTTT
13	TRBJ1-1	TRBV7-2	NA	NA	CASSRDKNTEAYF	TGTGCCAGCAGCCGGGACAAGAACACTGAAGCTTACTTT
17	TRBJ2-2	TRBV4-2	many	TRBD2	CASSQDLAGGHGGELFF	TGTGCCAGCAGCCAAGATCTAGCGGGGGGGCATGGCGGGGAGCTGTTTTTT
15	TRBJ2-3	TRBV5-1	few	NA	CASSPSSWEGDTQYF	TGCGCCAGCAGCCCGAGTAGTTGGGAAGGAGATACGCAGTATTTT
17	TRBJ2-3	TRBV3-1	many	NA	CASSQEGLRLGTDTQYF	TGTGCCAGCAGCCAAGAAGGCCTGCGTTTGGGCACAGATACGCAGTATTTT
14	TRBJ1-2	TRBV10-2	many	NA	CASTGFRVNYGYTF	TGCGCCAGCACGGGTTTCAGGGTAAATTATGGCTACACCTTC
13	TRBJ1-2	TRBV7-9	many	NA	CASSLASPGGYTF	TGTGCCAGCAGCTTAGCGTCCCCTGGAGGCTACACCTTC
17	TRBJ1-5	TRBV10-3	NA	TRBD1	CAIIESGDRVRNQPQHF	TGTGCCATCATTGAGTCGGGGGACAGGGTACGCAATCAGCCCCAGCATTTT
15	TRBJ2-1	TRBV3-1	many	NA	CASSQDAVGLSGQFF	TGTGCCAGCAGCCAAGATGCGGTGGGATTGTCCGGGCAGTTCTTC
15	TRBJ2-1	TRBV5-4	many	NA	CASGNGGSSYNEQFF	TGTGCCAGTGGGAACGGGGGCAGCTCCTACAATGAGCAGTTCTTC
16	TRBJ2-7	TRBV4-1	many	TRBD2	CASSQGAGAGEDEQYF	TGCGCCAGCAGCCAAGGCGCCGGGGCGGGAGAGGACGAGCAGTACTTC
15	TRBJ2-1	TRBV5-4	many	TRBD2	CASTRLAGGKNEQFF	TGTGCCAGCACCAGACTAGCGGGGGGAAAAAATGAGCAGTTCTTC
15	TRBJ2-1	TRBV10-3	many	TRBD2	CAISEPQRGPNEQFF	TGTGCCATCAGTGAGCCCCAGCGGGGCCCCAATGAGCAGTTCTTC
14	TRBJ2-7	TRBV5-1	many	NA	CASSLAWVSYEQYF	TGCGCCAGCAGCTTGGCTTGGGTTTCCTACGAGCAGTACTTC
17	TRBJ2-5	TRBV15	once	TRBD2	CATSRDAGGGAGETQYF	TGTGCCACCAGCAGAGATGCCGGCGGGGGGGCCGGCGAGACCCAGTACTTC
15	TRBJ2-4	TRBV5-6	many	NA	CASSFRQLAKNIQYF	TGTGCCAGCAGCTTTCGACAGCTAGCCAAAAACATTCAGTACTTC
12	TRBJ2-7	TRBV5-1	NA	NA	CASRTDGYEQYF	TGCGCCAGCAGGACGGACGGTTACGAGCAGTACTTC
15	TRBJ2-7	TRBV7-2	many	TRBD1	CASSLMTGKVNEQYF	TGTGCCAGCAGCTTAATGACAGGGAAAGTCAACGAGCAGTACTTC
13	TRBJ1-1	TRBV5-1	NA	TRBD1	CASSQGGGAEAFF	TGCGCCAGCAGTCAAGGGGGCGGGGCTGAAGCTTTCTTT
15	TRBJ1-4	TRBV3-1	many	NA	CASSQVLGRDEKLFF	TGTGCCAGCAGCCAAGTCCTAGGGAGAGATGAAAAACTGTTTTTT
15	TRBJ2-3	TRBV7-2	NA	TRBD1	CASSLETGGGDTQYF	TGTGCCAGCAGCTTAGAGACAGGGGGCGGGGATACGCAGTATTTT
16	TRBJ2-7	TRBV3-1	many	TRBD2	CASRQEGGSGAYEQYF	TGTGCCAGCAGGCAAGAGGGTGGCAGCGGGGCGTACGAGCAGTACTTC
16	TRBJ2-1	TRBV5-1	many	NA	CASSLSGRAAYNEQFF	TGCGCCAGCAGCTTGTCCGGGAGAGCGGCCTACAATGAGCAGTTCTTC
15	TRBJ2-2	TRBV28	many	NA	CASSQSTANTGELFF	TGTGCCAGCAGTCAGTCGACAGCCAACACCGGGGAGCTGTTTTTT
18	TRBJ1-3	TRBV6-6	NA	NA	CASSYSLRGGYSGNTIYF	TGTGCCAGCAGTTACTCGTTGCGTGGGGGATACTCTGGAAACACCATATATTTT
15	TRBJ2-4	TRBV7-2	many	TRBD1	CASSEGQGGRNIQYF	TGTGCCAGCAGCGAGGGACAGGGAGGTCGAAACATTCAGTACTTC
15	TRBJ2-7	TRBV7-8	many	TRBD2	CASSFAGGTVYEQYF	TGTGCCAGCAGCTTTGCGGGGGGAACGGTCTACGAGCAGTACTTC
13	TRBJ2-7	TRBV4-1	many	NA	CASSQDLTPGQYF	TGCGCCAGCAGCCAAGATCTCACCCCCGGGCAGTACTTC
16	TRBJ1-3	TRBV5-1	many	TRBD1	CASSVDRGPSGNTIYF	TGCGCCAGCAGCGTGGACAGGGGCCCCTCTGGAAACACCATATATTTT
15	TRBJ1-1	TRBV6-5	NA	NA	CASSGAGDTNTEAFF	TGTGCCAGCAGTGGAGCGGGAGACACGAACACTGAAGCTTTCTTT
13	TRBJ2-7	TRBV6-1	many	NA	CATLEGSSYEQYF	TGTGCCACGCTCGAGGGTAGCTCCTACGAGCAGTACTTC
16	TRBJ1-2	TRBV5-1	NA	TRBD1	CASSLSQGASIYGYTF	TGCGCCAGCAGCTTGTCTCAGGGGGCTAGTATCTATGGCTACACCTTC
14	TRBJ2-1	TRBV10-3	many	TRBD1	CAIMPGQGDNEQFF	TGTGCCATCATGCCGGGACAGGGGGACAATGAGCAGTTCTTC
15	TRBJ1-4	TRBV14	many	TRBD1	CASSQETGRGEKLFF	TGTGCCAGCAGCCAAGAGACAGGGAGGGGTGAAAAACTGTTTTTT
14	TRBJ2-1	TRBV5-1	many	NA	CATNRDTFDNEQFF	TGCGCCACTAACAGAGATACATTTGACAATGAGCAGTTCTTC
14	TRBJ2-7	TRBV12-3/TRBV12-4	many	TRBD1	CASSQNDRAGEQYF	TGTGCCAGCAGCCAGAACGACAGGGCCGGGGAGCAGTACTTC
12	TRBJ1-2	TRBV6-6	many	NA	CAIYRASYGYTF	TGTGCCATATACAGGGCGTCCTATGGCTACACCTTC
14	TRBJ2-3	TRBV5-1	many	NA	CASSLAGGTDTQYF	TGCGCCAGCAGCTTAGCCGGGGGCACAGATACGCAGTATTTT
16	TRBJ2-2	TRBV20-1	many	TRBD1	CSTRVGTGYGTGELFF	TGCAGTACTAGAGTGGGGACAGGGTACGGCACCGGGGAGCTGTTTTTT
16	TRBJ2-6	TRBV4-1	NA	NA	CASSPAWGPGANVLTF	TGCGCCAGCAGCCCGGCTTGGGGACCTGGGGCCAACGTCCTGACTTTC
19	TRBJ1-6	TRBV28	many	TRBD1	CASSLAGGRGFSYNSPLHF	TGTGCCAGCAGTTTGGCAGGGGGCAGAGGTTTCTCCTATAATTCACCCCTCCACTTT